This T cell receptor (beta chain) came from a study of cytomegalovirus exposure and HLA in healthy donors. Broader study findings: There were some public TCRs occurring in many donors, but most TCR sequences were rare. Among CMV-associated TCR beta chains, most appeared HLA-restricted in a later analysis.

V lost 6 bases to trimming and J lost 2 bases; unmatched junction nucleotides: 5. The V gene's germline CDR1 is WSHSY and CDR2 SAAADI. This CDR3 has 15 amino acids. Both 60 Vbeta primers and 13 Jbeta primers went into the PCR. Sequenced by immunoSEQ multiplex PCR; TCRdb stores in-frame clones only, minus some. The data contain about 120,000 clones, around three quarters of them seen just once; the ten biggest clones take up 3.5% to 4.5%. Remarks on this clone: Antigen unknown.

The sequencing input was PBMCs. This sequence originates from a man aged 25 to 40 in good health and CMV-seropositive. The chain joins TRBV10-2 to TRBJ2-2; TRBD2 agrees at 8 bases. The CDR3 loop reads CASSRAGANTGELFF. In DNA form, the CDR3 reads TGCGCCAGCAGCCGAGCGGGAGCTAACACCGGGGAGCTGTTTTTT.